This T cell receptor (beta chain) was obtained from a study of T cells after yellow fever vaccination. CDR1 is ENHRY, CDR2 SYGVKD, per germline. V was clipped by 2 bases and J by 4 bases, with 8 bases between them. This CDR3 contains 13 residues. MiXCR, applied by TCRdb to the 5' RACE reads, yields one record per CDR3 protein. The data contain over 300,000 distinct CDR3 sequences, over 4% of them singletons. The sample here was PBMCs, taken 5 days after the yellow fever booster vaccination. V usage is TRBV10-3 and J usage is TRBJ2-5, with TRBD1 as a possible D gene (6 bases). The receptor was isolated from a young man who received the YFV17D yellow fever vaccine. CDR3 coding DNA: TGTGCCATCAGTGAGGCCAGGGGAGAGACCCAGTACTTC. Amino acids: CAISEARGETQYF.